This passage covers 29 T cell receptor beta chains from one sample sequenced in a study of graft-versus-host responses after intestinal transplantation. Sequenced by immunoSEQ multiplex PCR; TCRdb stores in-frame clones only, minus some. The repertoire has more than 95,000 clones, roughly 87% of them found once; the top ten carry 0.7% to 0.9%. These TCRs' antigens remain unknown. The starting material was unstimulated CD4+ T cells sorted from spleen or lymph node cells, obtained before intestinal transplant. These receptors came from a human donor who received an intestinal transplant.

The chain has TRBV29-1 and TRBJ1-5; maybe TRBD1 (6 bases). Germline CDR1 is SQVTM and CDR2 is ANQGSEA. V was shortened by 6 bases and J by 9 bases, with 18 bases between the two germline ends. This CDR3 is built from 13 residues. Here the CDR3 DNA reads TGCAGCGTGGTAACAGGGCCCGGGTTGCCCCAGCATTTT. Protein sequence: CSVVTGPGLPQHF. The whole variable domain, filled in from reference TRBV29-1 and TRBJ1-5, reads SAVISQKPSRDICQRGTSLTIQCQVDSQVTMMFWYRQQPGQSLTLIATANQGSEATYESGFVIDKFPISRPNLTFSTLTVSNMSPEDSSIYLCSVVTGPGLPQHFGDGTRLSIL.

V and J are TRBV30 and TRBJ2-7; 9 positions agree with TRBD2. The germline CDR1 and CDR2 sequences are GTSNPN and SVGIG (reference sequence). The CDR3 has 18 amino acids. V gave up 0 bases and J gave up 5 bases; unmatched junction bases: 17. The CDR3 loop is CAWSVTELGGRGGDEQYF. Here the CDR3 DNA reads TGTGCCTGGAGTGTTACGGAGTTGGGGGGGCGCGGGGGGGACGAGCAGTACTTC.

V is TRBV5-4 and J is TRBJ2-1; 8 nucleotides agree with TRBD1. Germline CDR1 reads SGHNT; CDR2 reads YYREEE (reference sequence). With V trimmed by 4 bases and J by 4 bases, 10 bases remained unmatched. This CDR3 has 16 amino acids. CDR3 residues: CASSLPGTGSYNEQFF. In DNA form, the CDR3 reads TGTGCCAGCAGCCTACCCGGGACAGGATCGTACAATGAGCAGTTCTTC.

This chain joins TRBV7-9 and TRBJ1-5; no reliable D call. V was shortened by 3 bases and J by 3 bases, with 3 bases between the two germline ends. The CDR3 consists of 12 residues. Germline V CDR1 and CDR2: SEHNR, FQNEAQ (reference sequence). The CDR3 region is CASSFDNQPQHF. For the CDR3, the DNA is TGTGCCAGCAGCTTTGACAATCAGCCCCAGCATTTT.

The chain recombines TRBV11-2 with TRBJ2-1, with TRBD2 identical over 10 bases. The germline gives CDR1 SGHAT, CDR2 FQNNGV. Unmatched junction bases numbered 8, after V lost 5 bases and J lost 4 bases. The CDR3 is made up of 16 amino acids. The CDR3 loop reads CASSRAGGSEYNEQFF. In DNA form, the CDR3 reads TGTGCCAGCAGCCGAGCGGGAGGGTCCGAATACAATGAGCAGTTCTTC. The whole variable domain, filled in from reference TRBV11-2 and TRBJ2-1, reads EAGVAQSPRYKIIEKRQSVAFWCNPISGHATLYWYQQILGQGPKLLIQFQNNGVVDDSQLPKDRFSAERLKGVDSTLKIQPAKLEDSAVYLCASSRAGGSEYNEQFFGPGTRLTVL.

The chain joins TRBV9 to TRBJ2-5, with 15 nucleotides matching TRBD2. With V trimmed by 2 bases and J by 5 bases, 7 bases remained unmatched. This CDR3 is built from 17 residues. CDR1 and CDR2 (germline): SGDLS, YYNGEE. The CDR3: CASSVGTSGGLGETQYF. The DNA of the CDR3 is TGTGCCAGCAGCGTCGGGACTAGCGGGGGGCTGGGGGAGACCCAGTACTTC.

This chain joins TRBV2 and TRBJ1-1; 8 bases are a match to TRBD1. The CDR3 runs 16 residues. Germline CDR1 reads SNHLY; CDR2 reads FYNNEI. J was trimmed by 5 bases and V by 7 bases; bases with no gene match: 15. This CDR3 is CASTQGQGRARTEAFF. The CDR3 DNA sequence: TGTGCCAGCACCCAAGGACAGGGAAGGGCGAGGACTGAAGCTTTCTTT.

The V and J genes are TRBV19 and TRBJ2-7; 10 nucleotides line up with TRBD2. V shed 6 bases and J 4 bases; nucleotides not matched to a gene: 9. Germline V lookup: CDR1 LNHDA, CDR2 SQIVND (reference sequence). This CDR3 is built from 15 residues. The CDR3 nucleotides are TGTGCCAGTAGGGCCGGGACTAGCGTATCGTACGAGCAGTACTTC. It is translated as CASRAGTSVSYEQYF.

The chain recombines TRBV29-1 with TRBJ2-3; the match to TRBD2 covers 8 bases. Germline V CDR1 and CDR2: SQVTM, ANQGSEA. V gave up 5 bases and J gave up 11 bases; unmatched junction bases: 12. The CDR3 is made up of 13 amino acids. This CDR3 is CSVNRTSPRGQYF. The CDR3 region has the DNA TGCAGCGTTAACAGGACTAGCCCAAGGGGGCAGTATTTT.

V is TRBV4-2 and J is TRBJ1-4, with 9 bases fitting TRBD1. V trimming: 0 bases; J trimming: 7 bases; junction bases outside the gene matches: 0. Germline values: CDR1 LGHNA, CDR2 YNFKEQ. The CDR3 runs to 14 residues. The CDR3 protein is CASSQEDRGEKLFF. CDR3 bases: TGTGCCAGCAGCCAAGAGGACAGGGGTGAAAAACTGTTTTTT.

This sequence joins TRBV10-3 and TRBJ2-5; D is uncertain. The DNA end lines up better with TRBJ2-7; the J call may be wrong. This CDR3 is built from 13 residues. Germline CDR1 and CDR2: ENHRY and SYGVKD. The CDR3 nucleotides read TGTGCCATCAGTGATGGAGAGATCTACGAGCAGTACTTC. Encoded protein: CAISDGEIYEQYF.

The chain has TRBV11-3 and TRBJ1-3; D uncertain. The ends were cut back, 4 bases at V and 0 bases at J, with 4 bases in the middle. Germline-derived CDR1 and CDR2 are SGHNT and YENEEA. This CDR3 is 13 amino acids long. CDR3 sequence: CASSSNSGNTIYF. The CDR3 region has the DNA TGTGCCAGCAGCTCTAACTCTGGAAACACCATATATTTT.

The V call is TRBV18, the J call TRBJ1-3, with D possibly TRBD1 on 6 matching bases. This CDR3 region has 15 residues. Germline CDR1 reads KGHSH; CDR2 reads LQKENI. Trimming left V 5 bases short and J 0 bases short, with 11 bases between. CDR3 sequence reads: CASSVQGGSGNTIYF. CDR3 sequence (DNA): TGTGCCAGCTCAGTACAGGGAGGCTCTGGAAACACCATATATTTT.

This rearrangement joins TRBV9 to TRBJ2-7; TRBD1 agrees at 11 bases. From germline, CDR1 is SGDLS and CDR2 YYNGEE. The CDR3 is made up of 15 amino acids. V lost 0 bases and J lost 6; bases outside the gene matches: 5. The CDR3 sequence is CASSVAGGQGGEQYF. CDR3 coding DNA: TGTGCCAGCAGCGTAGCGGGGGGACAGGGGGGCGAGCAGTACTTC.

V usage is TRBV27 and J usage is TRBJ2-3, with TRBD2 identical over 9 bases. Per the germline V gene, CDR1 is MNHEY and CDR2 is SMNVEV (reference sequence). Trimming cost V 9 bases and J 2 bases; bases outside gene matches: 12. The CDR3 contains 16 residues. The CDR3 DNA is TGTGCCAGATCAAGAGGGGGACTAGCTTCCACAGATACGCAGTATTTT. This gives the protein CARSRGGLASTDTQYF.

Turning to this clone: One junction end disagrees with the germline gene, perhaps due to a read error. The chain recombines TRBV7-3 with TRBJ2-5, with D unresolved. The CDR3 loop spans 13 amino acids. CDR1 and CDR2 (germline): SGHTA, FQGTGA. In DNA, the CDR3 is TGTGCCAGCAGCCTAACTGAGGTAGAGACCCAGTACTTC. Encoded protein: CASSLTEVETQYF.

The V gene is TRBV14, the J gene TRBJ2-5; TRBD2 matches at 12 bases. Unmatched junction bases numbered 7, after V lost 2 bases and J lost 6 bases. Germline CDR1 and CDR2: SGHDN and FVKESK. The CDR3 has 16 residues. This CDR3 is CASSQYLAGGRKTQYF. CDR3 in DNA: TGTGCCAGCAGCCAATACCTAGCGGGAGGGAGGAAGACCCAGTACTTC.

The chain couples TRBV11-2 to TRBJ2-5; D is unresolved. In germline, CDR1 is SGHAT, CDR2 FQNNGV. Trimming took 2 bases from V and 5 from J, leaving 3 bases between them. The CDR3 contains 11 residues. The CDR3 nucleotides read TGTGCCAGCAGCTTATCCGAGACCCAGTACTTC. Its protein product is CASSLSETQYF.

This clone appeared a single time. CDR3 sequence reads: CASSVWTDQHF. As DNA, the CDR3 is TGTGCCAGCAGTGTATGGACAGACCAGCATTTT. The chain links TRBV2 to TRBJ1-5, with D possibly being TRBD1 (6 bases). The CDR3 sequence is 11 residues long. CDR1 and CDR2 (germline): SNHLY, FYNNEI. Trimming took 4 bases from V and 12 from J, leaving 10 bases between them.

The V and J genes are TRBV10-3 and TRBJ1-5; weak D call: TRBD1 (6 bases). Trimming cost V 10 bases and J 2 bases, with 15 bases left between them. Germline-derived CDR1 and CDR2 are ENHRY and SYGVKD. This CDR3 region has 14 residues. CDR3: CATSRTDGNQPQHF. The CDR3 coding sequence is TGTGCCACGTCGAGGACAGACGGCAATCAGCCCCAGCATTTT.

This chain's CDR3 is CASSVVGGGVSGNTIYF. The CDR3 region has the DNA TGTGCCAGCAGCGTAGTAGGTGGAGGGGTCTCTGGAAACACCATATATTTT. V and J are TRBV9 and TRBJ1-3; D possibly corresponds to TRBD1 (5 bases). Between the trimmed V and J ends, which lost 0 bases and 0 bases, there was a span of 13 bases. Germline-derived CDR1 and CDR2 are SGDLS and YYNGEE. The CDR3 contains 17 residues.

The chain is built from TRBV6-4 and TRBJ2-1; 13 nucleotides align to TRBD2. Germline CDR1 is MRHNA and CDR2 is SNTAGT. The CDR3 extends over 16 amino acids. J gave up 4 bases and V 6 bases, and 6 bases lay outside the gene matches. This CDR3 is CASSRLAGGPYNEQFF. The CDR3 DNA sequence: TGTGCCAGCAGCCGACTAGCGGGAGGACCATACAATGAGCAGTTCTTC.

The CDR3 here is CASSLGTSGGGTDTQYF. CDR3 nucleotide sequence: TGTGCCAGCAGCCTGGGGACTAGCGGGGGGGGCACAGATACGCAGTATTTT. The genes are TRBV11-2 and TRBJ2-3, with TRBD2 identical over 16 bases. Looked up from germline, CDR1 is SGHAT and CDR2 is FQNNGV. V lost 5 bases and J lost 1; bases outside the gene matches: 3. This CDR3 has 17 amino acids.

The chain carries TRBV18 and TRBJ2-7, with D maybe TRBD2 (5 bases). This CDR3 region has 15 residues. Trimming removed 1 base from V and 0 bases from J, with 10 bases in between. Germline V lookup: CDR1 KGHSH, CDR2 LQKENI. The CDR3 here is CASSPLASSSYEQYF. The CDR3 nucleotides are TGTGCCAGCTCACCACTAGCGTCCAGCTCCTACGAGCAGTACTTC.

The rearrangement links TRBV19 to TRBJ1-5; perhaps TRBD1 as D (5 bases). V lost 5 bases and J lost 0, with 20 bases in between. Per germline, CDR1 LNHDA and CDR2 SQIVND (reference sequence). This CDR3 has 18 residues. The CDR3 coding sequence is TGTGCCAGTAGTTTTCCAGACAGTAGGGTGACTAGCAATCAGCCCCAGCATTTT. Protein: CASSFPDSRVTSNQPQHF.

The chain has TRBV2 and TRBJ1-5; TRBD1 might be the D (6 bases). The CDR3 is 13 amino acids. Germline values: CDR1 SNHLY, CDR2 FYNNEI. Trimming removed 4 bases at V and 4 bases at J, with 8 bases between. The DNA of the CDR3 is TGTGCCAGCAGTGCACAGGGAAATCAGCCCCAGCATTTT. Translating it yields CASSAQGNQPQHF.

V gene TRBV5-1 combines with J gene TRBJ1-6; D perhaps matches TRBD1 (5 bases). This CDR3 comprises 16 residues. Germline assignment: CDR1 SGHRS and CDR2 YFSETQ. V was cut by 0 bases and J by 9 bases, with 16 bases left in between. In DNA form, the CDR3 reads TGCGCCAGCAGCTTGGTCTTTGTGGGGGGAGGTTCACCCCTCCACTTT. Protein: CASSLVFVGGGSPLHF.

On this clone: The junction differs from germline at one of its ends, possibly a read error. The V call is TRBV19, the J call TRBJ2-1, with TRBD2 matching over 8 bases. Per the germline V gene, CDR1 is LNHDA and CDR2 is SQIVND (reference sequence). The CDR3 is 20 residues long. The CDR3 reads CDSKGGYGGESPSSYNEQFF. CDR3 in DNA: TGTGACAGTAAAGGTGGATACGGGGGGGAGTCCCCTAGCTCCTACAATGAGCAGTTCTTC.

This sequence joins TRBV7-9 and TRBJ2-5; a possible D gene is TRBD1 (6 bases). Germline values: CDR1 SEHNR, CDR2 FQNEAQ (reference sequence). V shed 2 bases and J shed 5 bases, with 12 bases lying between them. The CDR3 extends over 14 amino acids. CDR3 region: CASSLLGGGETQYF. In DNA, the CDR3 is TGTGCCAGCAGCTTACTTGGGGGCGGGGAGACCCAGTACTTC.